Shown below are 17 T cell receptor beta chains from a single sample sequenced in a study of T-cell memory formation after mild COVID-19. TCRdb recomputed calls from the 5' RACE reads with MiXCR, one row per CDR3 protein. The repertoire holds 550,000 to 600,000 distinct CDR3 sequences, with roughly 21% as singletons. Specimen: PBMCs or a T cell subset sorted from them (not recorded which). These receptors were collected from an adult woman who had mild COVID-19 (a few samples of this study predate the infection). Cell type and time point are not known.

This clonotype has a handful of counts. The chain recombines TRBV30 with TRBJ2-1, with 8 nucleotides matching TRBD2. From germline, CDR1 is GTSNPN and CDR2 SVGIG (reference sequence). The CDR3 sequence is 15 residues long. V shed 1 base, J shed 4 bases, and the junction held 6 bases outside the gene matches. CDR3 in DNA: TGTGCCTGGAGTGGACTAGCGACTCTTTACAATGAGCAGTTCTTC. Its translation is CAWSGLATLYNEQFF.

This chain links TRBV4-1 with TRBJ1-1, with 7 bases fitting TRBD1. The CDR3 is made up of 13 amino acids. Germline loops: CDR1 MGHRA, CDR2 YSYEKL. V lost 1 base to trimming and J lost 10 bases; unmatched junction nucleotides: 6. The CDR3 DNA is TGCGCCAGCAGCCAAGTGCACAGGGGAACAGCTTTCTTT. This encodes CASSQVHRGTAFF.

The chain uses TRBV12-3 or TRBV12-4 and TRBJ2-1; no clear D. This CDR3 comprises 16 residues. V gave up 7 bases and J gave up 1 base, with 17 bases separating them. The CDR3: CASTLGMWGSYNEQFF. CDR3 coding DNA: TGTGCCAGCACTCTGGGGATGTGGGGATCCTACAATGAGCAGTTCTTC.

This clonotype was seen a few times. V usage is TRBV29-1 and J usage is TRBJ2-3; TRBD2 aligns across 8 bases. This CDR3 contains 18 residues. Germline assignment: CDR1 SQVTM and CDR2 ANQGSEA. J lost 3 bases, V lost 6 bases, and 20 bases had no gene match. For the CDR3, the DNA is TGCAGCGTCGATGGGGTAGTGGTAGCGGGAATAAAGACAGATACGCAGTATTTT. Translated, it gives CSVDGVVVAGIKTDTQYF.

This clonotype came up a few times. The chain joins TRBV18 to TRBJ1-3, with unresolved D. The CDR3 runs to 11 residues. CDR1 is KGHSH and CDR2 is LQKENI in the germline V gene. V was pared by 4 bases and J by 7 bases, with 5 bases between. In DNA form, the CDR3 reads TGTGCCAGCTCACTCAGGAACACCATATATTTT. Its protein is CASSLRNTIYF.

This clonotype showed up many times. The chain uses TRBV4-1 and TRBJ2-3; tentative D call: TRBD1 (5 bases). Looked up from germline, CDR1 is MGHRA and CDR2 is YSYEKL. Deletions cut 2 bases from V and 2 bases from J, with 17 bases between. The CDR3 is 17 amino acids. The CDR3 loop reads CASSQRVVGPNTDTQYF. Here the CDR3 DNA reads TGCGCCAGCAGCCAAAGAGTCGTGGGGCCGAACACAGATACGCAGTATTTT.

This clonotype appeared a few times. The V call is TRBV7-6, the J call TRBJ2-3, with TRBD2 matching 8 bases. Germline CDR1 SGHVS, CDR2 FNYEAQ. This CDR3 region has 14 residues. V lost 7 bases to trimming and J lost 6 bases; unmatched junction nucleotides: 9. The CDR3 DNA reads TGTGCCAGCACCTTCGGGGGGGCCATGGATACGCAGTATTTT. Translated, it gives CASTFGGAMDTQYF.

This clonotype was counted between two and nine times. CDR3: CASSPGPIPNQPQHF. CDR3 nucleotides: TGTGCCAGCAGCCCCGGTCCGATACCCAATCAGCCCCAGCATTTT. The chain combines TRBV7-9 with TRBJ1-5; D ambiguous. The CDR3 covers 15 residues. CDR1 and CDR2 (germline): SEHNR, FQNEAQ (reference sequence). V was shortened by 5 bases and J by 3 bases, with 14 bases between the two germline ends. Complete variable domain (other parts from reference TRBV7-9 and TRBJ1-5): DTGVSQNPRHKITKRGQNVTFRCDPISEHNRLYWYRQTLGQGPEFLTYFQNEAQLEKSRLLSDRFSAERPKGSFSTLEIQRTEQGDSAMYLCASSPGPIPNQPQHFGDGTRLSIL.

A few counts support this clonotype. This chain connects TRBV12-3 or TRBV12-4 to TRBJ2-5; 8 positions agree with TRBD1. CDR3 length: 15 residues. V gave up 3 bases and J gave up 4 bases; unmatched junction bases: 7. As DNA, the CDR3 is TGTGCCAGCAGTTTGGACAGGGAGTATGGAGAGACCCAGTACTTC. Translating it yields CASSLDREYGETQYF.

This clonotype was detected only a few times. The CDR3: CASSQESSYNEQFF. CDR3 nucleotides: TGTGCCAGCAGCCAAGAGAGCTCCTACAATGAGCAGTTCTTC. V is TRBV3-1 and J is TRBJ2-1; D not resolved. V dropped 0 bases and J dropped 0 bases, with 3 bases sitting between them. The CDR3 spans 14 residues. CDR1 is LGHDT, CDR2 YNNKEL, per germline (reference sequence).

The gene calls are TRBV7-9 and TRBJ2-1; a weak D match, TRBD2 (6 bases). Looked up from germline, CDR1 is SEHNR and CDR2 is FQNEAQ (reference sequence). This CDR3 spans 12 amino acids. The V gene lost 1 base and the J gene lost 10 bases, with 8 bases spanning the gap. The DNA for the CDR3 is TGTGCCAGCAGCTTAGATGGGGGGGAGCAGTTCTTC. It yields the protein CASSLDGGEQFF.

The J gene is TRBJ2-7, the V gene TRBV2, with a weak D call TRBD2 (7 bases). V was cut by 4 bases and J by 3 bases, with 25 bases left in between. CDR3 length: 18 residues. CDR1 is SNHLY, CDR2 FYNNEI, per germline. For the CDR3, the DNA is TGTGCCAGCAGTGCCCTCGGGGGGCGCGAGGACTTTGGCTACGAGCAGTACTTC. The encoded protein is CASSALGGREDFGYEQYF.

The rearrangement joins TRBV2 to TRBJ2-7, with 10 positions matching TRBD1. The V and J ends lost 6 bases and 6 bases, in that order; junction bases with no gene match: 8. CDR3 size: 14 residues. Germline loops: CDR1 SNHLY, CDR2 FYNNEI. As DNA, the CDR3 is TGTGCCAGCAGAGTCCGACAGGGGGCTGGCGAGCAGTACTTC. It yields the protein CASRVRQGAGEQYF.

This clonotype has only a few counts. The chain couples TRBV6-6 to TRBJ2-7; D is perhaps TRBD1 or TRBD2 (6 bases each). Trimming took 2 bases from V and 5 from J, leaving 19 bases between them. The CDR3 totals 16 residues. Germline CDR1 reads MNHNY; CDR2 reads SVGAGI (reference sequence). In DNA form, the CDR3 reads TGTGCCAGCAGTTACCCCCCCCCTAGTGGGGGGCACGAGCAGTACTTC. Encoded protein: CASSYPPPSGGHEQYF.

This clonotype was detected a few times. J is TRBJ2-5 and V is TRBV7-6; no firm D call. CDR3 length equals 13 residues. Per the germline V gene, CDR1 is SGHVS and CDR2 is FNYEAQ. Trimming pared 6 bases from V and 2 bases from J, leaving 10 bases between. The DNA of the CDR3 is TGTGCCAGCAGGCAGAAAGAACAAGAGACCCAGTACTTC. Protein sequence: CASRQKEQETQYF. Together with reference TRBV7-6 and TRBJ2-5, the CDR3 gives the full variable domain: GAGVSQSPRYKVTKRGQDVALRCDPISGHVSLYWYRQALGQGPEFLTYFNYEAQQDKSGLPNDRFSAERPEGSISTLTIQRTEQRDSAMYRCASRQKEQETQYFGPGTRLLVL.

A few counts support this clonotype. This rearrangement joins TRBV5-1 to TRBJ2-5, with a weak D call TRBD1 (5 bases). The V gene's germline CDR1 is SGHRS and CDR2 YFSETQ. CDR3 length equals 13 residues. V lost 5 bases, J lost 0 bases, and 8 bases lay in between. CDR3 in DNA: TGCGCCAGCAGGGCAGGGTACCAAGAGACCCAGTACTTC. Translation gives CASRAGYQETQYF.

This chain links TRBV6-6 with TRBJ2-2; D gene unclear. The CDR3 totals 12 residues. Germline CDR1 MNHNY, CDR2 SVGAGI (reference sequence). The V gene lost 7 bases and the J gene lost 1 base, with 4 bases spanning the gap. CDR3 in amino acids: CASNKNTGELFF. CDR3 sequence (DNA): TGTGCCAGCAACAAGAACACCGGGGAGCTGTTTTTT.